The present TCR beta chain was sequenced within a study of response to subunit inactivated influenza vaccine. Study-wide points: Each seasonal influenza vaccination, the authors suggested, recruits few new T cells.

The ends lost 1 base at V and 14 bases at J; junction bases unmatched: 6. The CDR3 sequence is 13 residues long. CDR1 and CDR2 (germline): LGHDT, YNNKEL (reference sequence). A single record per CDR3 protein comes from TCRdb applying MiXCR to the RT-PCR reads. This table holds roughly 500,000 distinct CDR3 sequences, 25% found once. As regards this clonotype: What it binds is unknown.

The sequences come from CD4+ T cells sorted from PBMCs, collected 5 days after vaccination. The TCR originated in a man over 45 who received an inactivated influenza vaccine. The rearrangement uses TRBV3-1 and TRBJ2-3; 10 bases are a match to TRBD2. The CDR3 nucleotides are TGTGCCAGCAGCCAAGTAGCGGGAGGCCCCATGTATTTT. This encodes CASSQVAGGPMYF.